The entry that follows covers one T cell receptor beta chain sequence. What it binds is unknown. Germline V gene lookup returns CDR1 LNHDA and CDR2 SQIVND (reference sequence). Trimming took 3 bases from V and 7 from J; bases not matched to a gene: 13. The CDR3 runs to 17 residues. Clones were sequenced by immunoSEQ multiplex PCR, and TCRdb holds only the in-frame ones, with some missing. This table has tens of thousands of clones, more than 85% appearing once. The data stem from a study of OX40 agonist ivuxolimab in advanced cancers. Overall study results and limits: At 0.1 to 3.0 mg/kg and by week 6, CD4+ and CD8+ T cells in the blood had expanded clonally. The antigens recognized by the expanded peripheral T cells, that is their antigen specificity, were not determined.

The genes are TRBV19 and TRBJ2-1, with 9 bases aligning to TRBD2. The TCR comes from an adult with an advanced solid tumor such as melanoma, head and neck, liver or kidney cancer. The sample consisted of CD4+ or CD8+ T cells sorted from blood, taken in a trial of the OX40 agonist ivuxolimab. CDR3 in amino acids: CASSIQLVRTSANEQFF. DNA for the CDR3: TGTGCCAGTAGTATTCAGCTTGTCCGGACTAGCGCGAATGAGCAGTTCTTC.